The rows below give T cell receptor beta chains drawn from one sample of a study of blood T cell repertoires in COVID-19. TCRdb keeps only in-frame clones here, not all; method: immunoSEQ multiplex PCR. Here the sample spans roughly 80,000 clones, roughly 85% being singletons. Material: peripheral blood. The receptors come from an elderly woman with active or convalescent COVID-19. Each CDR3 is given with its conserved first and last residue. A D gene is named only where the DNA matches it firmly. Clone size is given for some rows only: seen once, a few or many times, or a class if the clone is expanded.

j_call: TRBJ1-2
d_call: TRBD1
clone_size: -
v_call: TRBV28
cdr3_aa: CASSTGGYIYGYTF
cdr3_nt: TGTGCCAGCTCGACAGGGGGCTACATCTATGGCTACACCTTC

j_call: TRBJ1-1
d_call: -
clone_size: -
v_call: TRBV21-1
cdr3_aa: CASSKAYPGGRRNTEAFF
cdr3_nt: TGTGCCAGCAGCAAAGCCTATCCAGGGGGCAGGCGAAACACTGAAGCTTTCTTT

j_call: TRBJ2-7
d_call: -
clone_size: -
v_call: TRBV27
cdr3_aa: CAVTGTRPRYEQYF
cdr3_nt: TGTGCCGTAACCGGGACTCGCCCTCGCTACGAGCAGTACTTC

j_call: TRBJ1-5
d_call: TRBD1
clone_size: -
v_call: TRBV5-1
cdr3_aa: CASSLGTGANQPQHF
cdr3_nt: TGCGCCAGCAGCTTGGGGACAGGGGCCAATCAGCCCCAGCATTTT

j_call: TRBJ2-7
d_call: -
clone_size: few
v_call: TRBV7-2
cdr3_aa: CASSWMDSGEQYF
cdr3_nt: TGTGCCAGCAGCTGGATGGACAGCGGCGAGCAGTACTTC

j_call: TRBJ1-1
d_call: -
clone_size: few
v_call: TRBV25-1
cdr3_aa: CASETNTEAFF
cdr3_nt: TGTGCCAGCGAAACTAACACTGAAGCTTTCTTT

j_call: TRBJ1-3
d_call: TRBD1
clone_size: -
v_call: TRBV18
cdr3_aa: CASSLIPGQGAGNTIYF
cdr3_nt: TGTGCCAGCTCACTCATCCCCGGACAGGGGGCCGGAAACACCATATATTTT

j_call: TRBJ1-1
d_call: TRBD1
clone_size: -
v_call: TRBV6-5
cdr3_aa: CASRLRGLGTEAFF
cdr3_nt: TGTGCCAGCAGGCTCAGGGGGCTAGGCACTGAAGCTTTCTTT

j_call: TRBJ2-3
d_call: TRBD2
clone_size: -
v_call: TRBV5-1
cdr3_aa: CASSPRTSGSTDTQYF
cdr3_nt: TGCGCCAGCAGCCCAAGGACTAGCGGGAGCACAGATACGCAGTATTTT

j_call: TRBJ2-5
d_call: -
clone_size: -
v_call: TRBV5-6
cdr3_aa: CASSFYQAGETQYF
cdr3_nt: TGTGCCAGCAGCTTCTATCAAGCGGGAGAGACCCAGTACTTC

j_call: TRBJ2-1
d_call: TRBD1
clone_size: -
v_call: TRBV24-1
cdr3_aa: CATRGQGAGNEQFF
cdr3_nt: TGTGCCACCAGAGGACAGGGGGCAGGCAATGAGCAGTTCTTC

j_call: TRBJ2-7
d_call: TRBD1
clone_size: -
v_call: TRBV14
cdr3_aa: CASSPYGQGSSYEQYF
cdr3_nt: TGTGCCAGCAGCCCTTACGGACAGGGGAGCTCCTACGAGCAGTACTTC

j_call: TRBJ1-5
d_call: TRBD1
clone_size: -
v_call: TRBV9
cdr3_aa: CASSVGQGGNQPQHF
cdr3_nt: TGTGCCAGCAGCGTAGGACAGGGGGGCAATCAGCCCCAGCATTTT

j_call: TRBJ1-2
d_call: TRBD1
clone_size: once
v_call: TRBV28
cdr3_aa: CASRTPQGQSVGYTF
cdr3_nt: TGTGCCAGCAGGACCCCACAGGGACAGTCGGTTGGCTACACCTTC

j_call: TRBJ2-7
d_call: TRBD1
clone_size: -
v_call: TRBV4-3
cdr3_aa: CASSQDRAEYEQYF
cdr3_nt: TGCGCCAGCAGCCAGGACAGGGCTGAATACGAGCAGTACTTC

j_call: TRBJ2-7
d_call: TRBD2
clone_size: -
v_call: TRBV19
cdr3_aa: CASSSGRAVAGEQYF
cdr3_nt: TGTGCCAGTAGTAGCGGGAGGGCCGTGGCTGGGGAGCAGTACTTC

j_call: TRBJ2-7
d_call: -
clone_size: -
v_call: TRBV2
cdr3_aa: CASSRQDYEQYF
cdr3_nt: TGTGCCAGCAGTAGGCAGGACTACGAGCAGTACTTC

j_call: TRBJ2-5
d_call: TRBD2
clone_size: -
v_call: TRBV5-1
cdr3_aa: CASSLLGLAEETQYF
cdr3_nt: TGCGCCAGCAGCTTGTTAGGACTAGCGGAAGAGACCCAGTACTTC

j_call: TRBJ1-6
d_call: TRBD1
clone_size: -
v_call: TRBV5-4
cdr3_aa: CASSKTGNSYNSPLHF
cdr3_nt: TGTGCCAGCAGCAAGACAGGGAACTCCTATAATTCACCCCTCCACTTT

j_call: TRBJ1-1
d_call: -
clone_size: -
v_call: TRBV2
cdr3_aa: CASSPTGTTEAFF
cdr3_nt: TGTGCCAGCAGTCCAACAGGGACCACTGAAGCTTTCTTT

j_call: TRBJ2-5
d_call: TRBD1
clone_size: -
v_call: TRBV15
cdr3_aa: CATSRTGIETQYF
cdr3_nt: TGTGCCACCAGCAGGACAGGGATAGAGACCCAGTACTTC

j_call: TRBJ1-2
d_call: -
clone_size: -
v_call: TRBV6-5
cdr3_aa: CASARWPANYGYTF
cdr3_nt: TGTGCCAGCGCGAGGTGGCCAGCTAACTATGGCTACACCTTC

j_call: TRBJ2-6
d_call: TRBD1
clone_size: -
v_call: TRBV3-1/TRBV3-2
cdr3_aa: CASSRSTGAGANVLTF
cdr3_nt: TGTGCCAGCAGCCGTTCTACAGGGGCTGGGGCCAACGTCCTGACTTTC

j_call: TRBJ2-6
d_call: TRBD1
clone_size: -
v_call: TRBV6-2/TRBV6-3
cdr3_aa: CASSTKFGTGWAGANVLTF
cdr3_nt: TGTGCCAGCAGTACCAAATTCGGGACAGGATGGGCCGGGGCCAACGTCCTGACTTTC

j_call: TRBJ1-2
d_call: TRBD1
clone_size: few
v_call: TRBV9
cdr3_aa: CASSDPTGAGGYTF
cdr3_nt: TGTGCCAGCAGCGACCCGACAGGGGCGGGTGGCTACACCTTC

j_call: TRBJ1-2
d_call: TRBD1
clone_size: -
v_call: TRBV28
cdr3_aa: CASSHRGREGYTF
cdr3_nt: TGTGCCAGCAGCCACAGGGGAAGAGAGGGCTACACCTTC

j_call: TRBJ1-3
d_call: -
clone_size: once
v_call: TRBV9
cdr3_aa: CASSVRGDGSGNTIYF
cdr3_nt: TGTGCCAGCAGCGTTCGCGGGGACGGCTCTGGAAACACCATATATTTT

j_call: TRBJ1-1
d_call: -
clone_size: -
v_call: TRBV27
cdr3_aa: CASRLLFQGFF
cdr3_nt: TGTGCCAGCAGACTACTCTTTCAGGGTTTCTTT

j_call: TRBJ2-2
d_call: -
clone_size: -
v_call: TRBV10-3
cdr3_aa: CAIRTTNTGELFF
cdr3_nt: TGTGCCATCCGAACAACGAACACCGGGGAGCTGTTTTTT

j_call: TRBJ1-2
d_call: -
clone_size: -
v_call: TRBV18
cdr3_aa: CASSPGAGPYGYTF
cdr3_nt: TGTGCCAGCTCACCGGGGGCAGGACCCTATGGCTACACCTTC

j_call: TRBJ2-7
d_call: TRBD2
clone_size: few
v_call: TRBV28
cdr3_aa: CASSLGGRSSYEQYF
cdr3_nt: TGTGCCAGCAGTTTGGGCGGGAGAAGCTCCTACGAGCAGTACTTC

j_call: TRBJ2-7
d_call: TRBD1
clone_size: -
v_call: TRBV19
cdr3_aa: CASSAQGASSSYEQYF
cdr3_nt: TGTGCCAGTAGCGCGCAGGGGGCCTCGAGCTCCTACGAGCAGTACTTC

j_call: TRBJ1-6
d_call: -
clone_size: -
v_call: TRBV7-2
cdr3_aa: CASSPQGGPNSPLHF
cdr3_nt: TGTGCCAGCAGCCCTCAAGGTGGGCCTAATTCACCCCTCCACTTT

j_call: TRBJ2-5
d_call: TRBD2
clone_size: -
v_call: TRBV18
cdr3_aa: CASSRGLAGQETQYF
cdr3_nt: TGTGCCAGCTCCCGCGGACTAGCGGGACAAGAGACCCAGTACTTC

j_call: TRBJ2-7
d_call: -
clone_size: -
v_call: TRBV20-1
cdr3_aa: CSAPGGHEQYF
cdr3_nt: TGCAGTGCGCCGGGGGGCCACGAGCAGTACTTC

j_call: TRBJ2-1
d_call: TRBD2
clone_size: -
v_call: TRBV18
cdr3_aa: CASSPLAGEYNEQFF
cdr3_nt: TGTGCCAGCTCGCCGCTAGCGGGAGAGTACAATGAGCAGTTCTTC

j_call: TRBJ1-2
d_call: -
clone_size: -
v_call: TRBV28
cdr3_aa: CASMLGYYGYTF
cdr3_nt: TGTGCCAGCATGCTCGGTTACTATGGCTACACCTTC

j_call: TRBJ2-3
d_call: TRBD2
clone_size: -
v_call: TRBV6-1
cdr3_aa: CASSEFGGSRGDTQYF
cdr3_nt: TGTGCCAGCAGTGAATTTGGCGGGAGTAGAGGGGATACGCAGTATTTT

j_call: TRBJ1-2
d_call: -
clone_size: once
v_call: TRBV4-1
cdr3_aa: CASSQDERGYRGDGYTF
cdr3_nt: TGCGCCAGCAGCCAAGATGAAAGGGGCTACCGTGGGGATGGCTACACCTTC

j_call: TRBJ2-7
d_call: TRBD1
clone_size: -
v_call: TRBV19
cdr3_aa: CASSLGTGAYEQYF
cdr3_nt: TGTGCCAGTAGTTTGGGGACAGGGGCTTACGAGCAGTACTTC

j_call: TRBJ2-2
d_call: -
clone_size: -
v_call: TRBV28
cdr3_aa: CASRVTANTGELFF
cdr3_nt: TGTGCCAGCAGGGTGACAGCCAACACCGGGGAGCTGTTTTTT

j_call: TRBJ2-7
d_call: TRBD2
clone_size: -
v_call: TRBV6-5
cdr3_aa: CASIIAGSYEQYF
cdr3_nt: TGTGCCAGCATTATAGCGGGATCCTACGAGCAGTACTTC

j_call: TRBJ1-2
d_call: -
clone_size: -
v_call: TRBV18
cdr3_aa: CASSPLPLRRGYGYTF
cdr3_nt: TGTGCCAGCTCACCACTCCCGTTGCGAAGAGGGTATGGCTACACCTTC

j_call: TRBJ2-5
d_call: -
clone_size: -
v_call: TRBV7-8
cdr3_aa: CASSQRLEASQETQYF
cdr3_nt: TGTGCCAGCAGTCAAAGACTAGAGGCGTCCCAAGAGACCCAGTACTTC

j_call: TRBJ2-1
d_call: TRBD2
clone_size: -
v_call: TRBV4-3
cdr3_aa: CASSPGTSAYNEQFF
cdr3_nt: TGCGCCAGCAGCCCCGGGACTAGCGCGTACAATGAGCAGTTCTTC

j_call: TRBJ2-7
d_call: -
clone_size: -
v_call: TRBV5-1
cdr3_aa: CASRPTGGEGYEQYF
cdr3_nt: TGCGCCAGCAGACCCACAGGGGGGGAGGGCTACGAGCAGTACTTC

j_call: TRBJ1-4
d_call: -
clone_size: once
v_call: TRBV4-1
cdr3_aa: CASSQDRGGGGEKLFF
cdr3_nt: TGCGCCAGCAGCCAAGATCGGGGGGGCGGTGGTGAAAAACTGTTTTTT

j_call: TRBJ2-2
d_call: -
clone_size: few
v_call: TRBV6-1
cdr3_aa: CASSEARAGSRGGELFF
cdr3_nt: TGTGCCAGCAGTGAAGCGCGGGCAGGCTCTCGCGGCGGGGAGCTGTTTTTT

j_call: TRBJ2-7
d_call: TRBD2
clone_size: few
v_call: TRBV7-2
cdr3_aa: CASSLAPPYGRAVSNEQYF
cdr3_nt: TGTGCCAGCAGCTTGGCTCCCCCCTACGGGAGGGCCGTGTCCAACGAGCAGTACTTC

j_call: TRBJ1-1
d_call: -
clone_size: once
v_call: TRBV15
cdr3_aa: CATSQGNMNTEAFF
cdr3_nt: TGTGCCACCAGCCAGGGAAACATGAACACTGAAGCTTTCTTT

j_call: TRBJ2-5
d_call: -
clone_size: once
v_call: TRBV28
cdr3_aa: CASSLGRLETQYF
cdr3_nt: TGTGCCAGCAGTTTGGGGCGGCTCGAGACCCAGTACTTC

j_call: TRBJ2-7
d_call: -
clone_size: -
v_call: TRBV6-6
cdr3_aa: CASSYLGGAKDEQYF
cdr3_nt: TGTGCCAGCAGTTACTTGGGGGGGGCTAAGGACGAGCAGTACTTC

j_call: TRBJ2-7
d_call: -
clone_size: -
v_call: TRBV6-6
cdr3_aa: CASSDRGLWGEQYF
cdr3_nt: TGTGCCAGCAGTGACCGGGGACTCTGGGGGGAGCAGTACTTC

j_call: TRBJ1-5
d_call: TRBD1
clone_size: -
v_call: TRBV7-2
cdr3_aa: CASSHQSTGERQPQHF
cdr3_nt: TGTGCCAGCAGCCACCAGTCAACAGGGGAGAGGCAGCCCCAGCATTTT

j_call: TRBJ2-1
d_call: TRBD2
clone_size: -
v_call: TRBV7-2
cdr3_aa: CASSPQTSGYNEQFF
cdr3_nt: TGTGCCAGCAGCCCGCAGACTAGCGGTTACAATGAGCAGTTCTTC

j_call: TRBJ1-5
d_call: -
clone_size: -
v_call: TRBV19
cdr3_aa: CASKKSVFSNQPQHF
cdr3_nt: TGTGCCAGCAAGAAGTCGGTATTTAGCAATCAGCCCCAGCATTTT

j_call: TRBJ2-6
d_call: -
clone_size: -
v_call: TRBV2
cdr3_aa: CASSEWRGRSGANVLTF
cdr3_nt: TGTGCCAGCAGTGAATGGAGGGGGCGCTCAGGGGCCAACGTCCTGACTTTC

j_call: TRBJ2-2
d_call: TRBD2
clone_size: -
v_call: TRBV5-1
cdr3_aa: CARSLLRRGGAGELFF
cdr3_nt: TGCGCCCGCAGCTTATTGAGACGCGGGGGGGCCGGGGAGCTGTTTTTT

j_call: TRBJ2-3
d_call: TRBD1
clone_size: -
v_call: TRBV27
cdr3_aa: CASTLRGTGTDTQYF
cdr3_nt: TGTGCCAGCACCTTAAGGGGGACAGGGACAGATACGCAGTATTTT